The 20 T cell receptor beta chains listed next were all sequenced from one sample in a study of Ad26.COV2.S vaccination and SARS-CoV-2 variants. Sequencing was performed with immunoSEQ multiplex PCR; in TCRdb, only in-frame clones are kept and a portion is missing. The data contain about 350,000 clones, about 85% of them singletons. Treatment described: 15 to 20 received Ad26.COV2.S at low or high dose, single or two shots; about 5 received placebo; per-sample allocation not given. Sampling was performed 63 days after the first vaccine or placebo injection. Sequencing was performed on peripheral blood, taken in a trial of Ad26.COV2.S vaccine versus placebo. The source of these receptors is a person between 18 and 65 years old who received the Ad26.COV2.S COVID-19 vaccine or a placebo.

This rearrangement joins TRBV5-1 to TRBJ1-5; D remains ambiguous. Germline CDR1 SGHRS, CDR2 YFSETQ. The CDR3 consists of 15 residues. V lost 5 bases, J lost 6 bases, and 18 bases lay in between. CDR3 loop: CASRSAAVPSQPQHF. CDR3 sequence (DNA): TGCGCCAGCAGGTCGGCAGCTGTCCCCAGTCAGCCCCAGCATTTT.

V is TRBV18 and J is TRBJ2-1; D is possibly TRBD1 (5 bases). Per the germline V gene, CDR1 is KGHSH and CDR2 is LQKENI. Trimming left V 2 bases short and J 5 bases short, with 13 bases between. The CDR3 is 15 amino acids. The CDR3 loop reads CASSPVGVRDNEQFF. The CDR3 nucleotides read TGTGCCAGCTCACCAGTAGGGGTGCGAGACAATGAGCAGTTCTTC.

The chain uses TRBV5-1 and TRBJ2-1; 12 bases fit TRBD1. CDR3 length equals 14 residues. J was trimmed by 10 bases and V by 4 bases; bases with no gene match: 6. CDR1 is SGHRS, CDR2 YFSETQ, per germline. The CDR3 bases are TGCGCCAGCAGCGCCGGGACAGGGGGCTTGGAGCAGTTCTTC. Translated, it gives CASSAGTGGLEQFF. The full variable domain, completed using reference TRBV5-1 and TRBJ2-1, is KAGVTQTPRYLIKTRGQQVTLSCSPISGHRSVSWYQQTPGQGLQFLFEYFSETQRNKGNFPGRFSGRQFSNSRSEMNVSTLELGDSALYLCASSAGTGGLEQFFGPGTRLTVL.

The rearrangement joins TRBV28 to TRBJ1-2; D is unclear. The V gene lost 3 bases and the J gene lost 4 bases, with 9 bases spanning the gap. Germline loops: CDR1 MDHEN, CDR2 SYDVKM. The CDR3 consists of 13 residues. In DNA, the CDR3 is TGTGCCAGCAGTTTTGGTCCTCGCTATGGCTACACCTTC. Protein sequence: CASSFGPRYGYTF.

The V call is TRBV7-8, the J call TRBJ2-6; 9 positions match TRBD1. V shed 5 bases, J shed 3 bases, and the junction held 8 bases outside the gene matches. Germline V gene lookup returns CDR1 SGHVS and CDR2 FQNEAQ. The CDR3 spans 17 residues. The CDR3 loop reads CASSPLQGAGGANVLTF. CDR3 sequence (DNA): TGTGCCAGCAGCCCGTTACAGGGGGCGGGTGGGGCCAACGTCCTGACTTTC. Looking up the rest from reference TRBV7-8 and TRBJ2-6 gives the full variable domain: GAGVSQSPRYKVAKRGQDVALRCDPISGHVSLFWYQQALGQGPEFLTYFQNEAQLDKSGLPSDRFFAERPEGSVSTLKIQRTQQEDSAVYLCASSPLQGAGGANVLTFGAGSRLTVL.

The chain recombines TRBV27 with TRBJ1-1; D gene unclear. Germline CDR1 is MNHEY and CDR2 is SMNVEV (reference sequence). V lost 5 bases, J lost 5 bases, and 18 bases lay in between. The CDR3 runs to 15 residues. CDR3 in DNA: TGTGCCAGCAGTACCCCCGGCGGGAGGTGGACTGAAGCTTTCTTT. Its protein product is CASSTPGGRWTEAFF.

V is TRBV28 and J is TRBJ2-7; TRBD1 might be the D (6 bases). Trimming left V 7 bases short and J 5 bases short, with 18 bases between. The CDR3 runs to 14 residues. Germline V gene lookup returns CDR1 MDHEN and CDR2 SYDVKM. CDR3 bases: TGTGCCAGCAACGCGGACAGTCCCGGGGACGAGCAGTACTTC. Protein sequence: CASNADSPGDEQYF.

This clone was observed a handful of times. The rearrangement uses TRBV7-3 and TRBJ1-6, with a possible D match to TRBD1 (6 bases). The CDR3 is made up of 15 amino acids. In germline, CDR1 is SGHTA, CDR2 FQGTGA. V lost 0 bases and J 7 bases, leaving 10 bases between the germline ends. The CDR3 DNA reads TGTGCCAGCAGCTTAACGGGACAATCAAATTCACCCCTCCACTTT. The encoded protein is CASSLTGQSNSPLHF.

This clone has just a few counts. The V call is TRBV7-3, the J call TRBJ1-5, with D hard to call. With 6 bases removed from V and 2 bases from J, the gap between germline ends came to 11 bases. The CDR3 loop spans 14 amino acids. In germline, CDR1 is SGHTA, CDR2 FQGTGA. The DNA for the CDR3 is TGTGCCAGCAGTGACGGGCTGGGCAATCAGCCCCAGCATTTT. Translation: CASSDGLGNQPQHF.

The chain combines TRBV7-9 with TRBJ2-7; D may match TRBD1 or TRBD2 (5 bases each). This CDR3 has 15 amino acids. The germline V gene encodes CDR1 SEHNR and CDR2 FQNEAQ (reference sequence). V was cut by 0 bases and J by 3 bases, with 12 bases left in between. The CDR3 is CASSLATGRHYEQYF. DNA for the CDR3: TGTGCCAGCAGCTTAGCGACGGGACGCCACTACGAGCAGTACTTC.

The sample holds one count of this clone. The chain has TRBV9 and TRBJ2-7; tentatively, D is TRBD2 (5 bases). Germline CDR1 and CDR2: SGDLS and YYNGEE. This CDR3 has 16 amino acids. V lost 0 bases and J 6 bases, leaving 19 bases between the germline ends. CDR3 residues: CASSVGSEGPFGEQYF. For the CDR3, the DNA is TGTGCCAGCAGCGTAGGCTCTGAGGGCCCCTTTGGCGAGCAGTACTTC.

V gene TRBV15 combines with J gene TRBJ1-1; TRBD1 might be the D (5 bases). Germline assignment: CDR1 LNHNV and CDR2 YYDKDF (reference sequence). The CDR3 consists of 13 residues. Trimming removed 7 bases from V and 1 base from J, with 10 bases in between. This chain's CDR3 is CATTGGPNTEAFF. The CDR3 DNA follows: TGTGCCACCACCGGGGGTCCGAACACTGAAGCTTTCTTT.

The V and J genes are TRBV4-3 and TRBJ2-1; 8 bases fit TRBD2. Germline CDR1 is LGHNA and CDR2 is YSLEER. The CDR3 covers 15 residues. V dropped 1 base and J dropped 2; count of bases not matched to a gene: 1. The CDR3 protein is CASSQGLAPYNEQFF. The CDR3 DNA reads TGCGCCAGCAGCCAAGGACTAGCGCCCTACAATGAGCAGTTCTTC.

The J gene is TRBJ2-1, the V gene TRBV19; D unclear. Germline CDR1 reads LNHDA; CDR2 reads SQIVND (reference sequence). Trimming shortened V by 4 bases and J by 0 bases, and 7 bases separated the two germline ends. The CDR3 runs to 14 residues. Written as DNA, the CDR3 is TGTGCCAGTAGTAGGGCAAGCTCCTACAATGAGCAGTTCTTC. Its protein is CASSRASSYNEQFF.

This clone was counted a few times. The gene calls are TRBV7-9 and TRBJ1-1; 7 positions match TRBD1. Germline V gene sequence: CDR1 SEHNR, CDR2 FQNEAQ (reference sequence). The CDR3 totals 14 residues. J gave up 0 bases and V 7 bases, and 5 bases lay outside the gene matches. CDR3 in amino acids: CASTDRDMNTEAFF. Written as DNA, the CDR3 is TGTGCCAGCACCGACAGGGACATGAACACTGAAGCTTTCTTT.

In DNA form, the CDR3 reads TGTGCCAGCAGCCAAGAGAGGCGGGACTATGGCTACACCTTC. Translation gives CASSQERRDYGYTF. This chain uses TRBV4-2 with TRBJ1-2; no definite D call. CDR1 LGHNA and CDR2 YNFKEQ come from the germline V gene. The CDR3 has 14 amino acids. V was clipped by 0 bases and J by 3 bases, with 8 bases between them.

J is TRBJ2-7 and V is TRBV19; maybe TRBD1 (6 bases). Germline V lookup: CDR1 LNHDA, CDR2 SQIVND (reference sequence). V shed 6 bases and J shed 2 bases, with 20 bases lying between them. This CDR3 is built from 16 residues. CDR3 residues: CASSPYRGQNTYEQYF. CDR3 nucleotides: TGTGCCAGTAGCCCATACCGCGGACAGAACACCTACGAGCAGTACTTC.

The chain couples TRBV24-1 to TRBJ2-1, with D perhaps matching TRBD1 (6 bases). V lost 5 bases and J lost 5, with 12 bases in between. CDR1 and CDR2 from the germline V gene are KGHDR and SFDVKD. The CDR3 is 14 residues long. CDR3 DNA sequence: TGTGCCACCAGTGCCCTGGACAGCGACAATGAGCAGTTCTTC. This encodes CATSALDSDNEQFF.

This clone was observed once. The chain recombines TRBV6-5 with TRBJ1-4; 9 bases agree with TRBD1. The CDR3 has 14 amino acids. The germline CDR1 and CDR2 sequences are MNHEY and SVGAGI. V shed 2 bases and J 5 bases; nucleotides not matched to a gene: 0. The chain's CDR3 is CASSYGTGNEKLFF. The CDR3, as DNA: TGTGCCAGCAGTTACGGGACAGGGAATGAAAAACTGTTTTTT.

The V call is TRBV30, the J call TRBJ1-3; D call uncertain. This CDR3 has 16 residues. Germline CDR1 and CDR2: GTSNPN and SVGIG (reference sequence). V lost 0 bases to trimming and J lost 5 bases, with 17 bases between them. The CDR3 here is CAWSVLGDARRNTIYF. The CDR3 DNA reads TGTGCCTGGAGTGTACTTGGCGACGCAAGGAGAAACACCATATATTTT. Drawing the rest from reference TRBV30 and TRBJ1-3, the complete variable domain is SQTIHQWPATLVQPVGSPLSLECTVEGTSNPNLYWYRQAAGRGLQLLFYSVGIGQISSEVPQNLSASRPQDRQFILSSKKLLLSDSGFYLCAWSVLGDARRNTIYFGEGSWLTVV.